This T cell receptor beta chain was found in a study of blood T cell repertoires in COVID-19. The overall study: T cells, B-cell-depleted T cells, or PBMCs provided the cDNA or gDNA that served as material.

Repertoires were generated with immunoSEQ multiplex PCR, while TCRdb's copy carries only in-frame clones and drops some. The data show some 330,000 clones, around four fifths seen once. The CDR3 contains 14 residues. CDR1 is SGDLS and CDR2 is YYNGEE in the germline V gene. The V gene lost 0 bases and the J gene lost 6 bases, with 9 bases spanning the gap. Sequencing input: PBMCs or T cells enriched from blood (not recorded which). This clonotype originated in a woman between 50 and 59 years old who had recovered from COVID-19. This chain links TRBV9 with TRBJ2-2, with D maybe TRBD1 (5 bases). The CDR3 sequence is CASSVEGFSGELFF. The CDR3 DNA reads as TGTGCCAGCAGCGTAGAGGGGTTCTCCGGGGAGCTGTTTTTT.